This T cell receptor (beta chain) was identified in a study of cytomegalovirus exposure and HLA in healthy donors. PCR primers comprised 60 Vbeta and 13 Jbeta primers. Profiling relied on immunoSEQ multiplex PCR, and the TCRdb table lists in-frame clones only, not all of them. The sample carries approximately 150,000 clones, about 80% recorded once. The germline CDR1 and CDR2 sequences are LNHDA and SQIVND (reference sequence). The CDR3 extends over 15 amino acids. Between the trimmed V and J ends, which lost 3 bases and 7 bases, there was a span of 13 bases. On this clone: Its specificity is not known.

General study results and limits: Published work reported that the classifier diagnosed cytomegalovirus status with high specificity and sensitivity. A later look showed TCR association rates differing by HLA locus, highest for DRB1 and lowest for HLA-C. Around 160 TCR beta chains were listed as cytomegalovirus-associated. In vitro data verified a few CMV-associated chains as specific for CMV antigens.

The chain is built from TRBV19 and TRBJ1-6, with a tentative D call TRBD1 (5 bases). The clonotype was recovered from a woman aged 45-59 years in good health and CMV-seronegative. Sequencing input: PBMCs. In nucleotides, the CDR3 is TGTGCCAGTAGTATTGATAACAGGTCGAATTCACCCCTCCACTTT. Translation gives CASSIDNRSNSPLHF.